This passage covers 30 T cell receptor beta chains from one sample sequenced in a study of T cells after somatic rescue of genetic block. The protocol was immunoSEQ multiplex PCR, while the TCRdb copy is restricted to in-frame clones and leaves out a portion. Of around 57,000 clones listed, 90% to 96% were seen once; the top ten hold approximately 0.077%. Sequencing input: peripheral blood mononuclear cells (PBMCs). These receptors came from a child under three years old.

This clone has a handful of counts. CDR3 bases: TGTGCCAGCAGACCCGGGACAGGGAGCACTGAAGCTTTCTTT. As protein: CASRPGTGSTEAFF. V is TRBV5-4 and J is TRBJ1-1, with TRBD1 matching 9 bases. V shed 5 bases, J shed 4 bases, and the junction held 6 bases outside the gene matches. The CDR3 has 14 amino acids. Germline CDR1 and CDR2: SGHNT and YYREEE (reference sequence).

The chain links TRBV4-1 to TRBJ2-7; TRBD2 is a possible D gene (6 bases). V was shortened by 1 base and J by 1 base, with 8 bases between the two germline ends. This CDR3 contains 14 residues. Germline values: CDR1 MGHRA, CDR2 YSYEKL. This CDR3 reads CASSQALASYEQYF. CDR3 nucleotide sequence: TGCGCCAGCAGCCAAGCACTAGCTTCCTACGAGCAGTACTTC.

This clone showed up just once. The rearrangement uses TRBV28 and TRBJ2-3; TRBD2 agrees at 9 bases. The V gene's germline CDR1 is MDHEN and CDR2 SYDVKM. Unmatched junction bases numbered 8, after V lost 6 bases and J lost 1 base. The CDR3 totals 16 residues. CDR3 DNA: TGTGCCAGCAGCTATGCCTTAGCGGGAGGCACAGATACGCAGTATTTT. Translating it yields CASSYALAGGTDTQYF.

The CDR3 nucleotides are TGTGCCAGCAGTTACTCGCGGAACACTGAAGCTTTCTTT. This sequence encodes CASSYSRNTEAFF. This sequence joins TRBV6-9 and TRBJ1-1, with no clear D. V was pared by 3 bases and J by 1 base, with 6 bases between. The CDR3 loop spans 13 amino acids. Germline assignment: CDR1 MNHGY and CDR2 SVAAGI.

V gene TRBV7-9 combines with J gene TRBJ2-7, with 14 bases matching TRBD2. Germline CDR1 is SEHNR and CDR2 is FQNEAQ (reference sequence). The CDR3 is 15 amino acids. J lost 5 bases, V lost 1 base, and 1 base had no gene match. The CDR3 DNA reads TGTGCCAGCAGCTTAGGACTAGCGGGAGGGAACGAGCAGTACTTC. Its translation: CASSLGLAGGNEQYF. The whole variable domain, remainder taken from reference TRBV7-9 and TRBJ2-7, is DTGVSQNPRHKITKRGQNVTFRCDPISEHNRLYWYRQTLGQGPEFLTYFQNEAQLEKSRLLSDRFSAERPKGSFSTLEIQRTEQGDSAMYLCASSLGLAGGNEQYFGPGTRLTVT.

The V gene is TRBV9, the J gene TRBJ2-3; TRBD2 is a possible D gene (6 bases). Between the trimmed V and J ends, which lost 0 bases and 2 bases, there was a span of 16 bases. CDR1 and CDR2 (germline): SGDLS, YYNGEE. This CDR3 has 17 amino acids. This CDR3 reads CASSVGRGSKVTDTQYF. CDR3 in DNA: TGTGCCAGCAGCGTAGGGCGGGGTTCGAAGGTCACAGATACGCAGTATTTT.

This clone appeared a single time. This chain connects TRBV7-9 to TRBJ2-1, with D tentatively TRBD2 (6 bases). Germline CDR1 is SEHNR and CDR2 is FQNEAQ (reference sequence). This CDR3 spans 16 amino acids. Deletions cut 1 base from V and 6 bases from J, with 16 bases between. The CDR3 sequence: CASSLGGRRVGNEQFF. Written as DNA, the CDR3 is TGTGCCAGCAGCTTAGGGGGGAGGCGCGTGGGCAATGAGCAGTTCTTC.

The chain uses TRBV6-1 and TRBJ2-2; TRBD2 agrees at 13 bases. Trimming cost V 2 bases and J 5 bases; bases outside gene matches: 5. The CDR3 is 17 amino acids. Germline values: CDR1 MNHNS, CDR2 SASEGT. The CDR3 here is CASSETLAGGGTGELFF. DNA of the CDR3: TGTGCCAGCAGTGAAACACTAGCGGGAGGGGGAACCGGGGAGCTGTTTTTT.

The chain has TRBV6-1 and TRBJ1-1; 7 nucleotides align to TRBD1. The CDR3 has 12 residues. Germline V gives CDR1 MNHNS, CDR2 SASEGT. V shed 6 bases and J 7 bases; nucleotides not matched to a gene: 5. As DNA, the CDR3 is TGTGCCAGCAGCCCGGGACAGCTTGAAGCTTTCTTT. Translated: CASSPGQLEAFF.

The V gene is TRBV11-2, the J gene TRBJ2-7; D unclear. The CDR3 is made up of 14 amino acids. Germline CDR1 is SGHAT and CDR2 is FQNNGV. Between the trimmed V and J ends, which lost 2 bases and 3 bases, there was a span of 11 bases. The CDR3 protein is CASSLRIGLYEQYF. CDR3 in DNA: TGTGCCAGCAGCTTACGCATAGGCCTCTACGAGCAGTACTTC.

Written as DNA, the CDR3 is TGCGCCAGCAGCTTGGTTACAACGAACACTGAAGCTTTCTTT. It encodes CASSLVTTNTEAFF. The chain combines TRBV5-1 with TRBJ1-1; D uncertain. The ends were cut back, 0 bases at V and 1 base at J, with 7 bases in the middle. This CDR3 is 14 amino acids long. Per germline, CDR1 SGHRS and CDR2 YFSETQ.

This clone was seen a handful of times. Within the sample, other DNA sequences also encode this same CDR3. This chain uses TRBV19 with TRBJ2-1; 13 nucleotides agree with TRBD2. Unmatched junction bases numbered 1, after V lost 4 bases and J lost 7 bases. The CDR3 spans 14 residues. CDR1 LNHDA and CDR2 SQIVND come from the germline V gene (reference sequence). The CDR3 region is CASSRLAGGNEQFF. The CDR3 bases are TGTGCCAGTAGTAGACTAGCGGGAGGTAATGAGCAGTTCTTC.

The rearrangement joins TRBV7-2 to TRBJ2-5, with D perhaps TRBD1 (5 bases). This CDR3 has 13 amino acids. Germline lookup yields CDR1 SGHTA and CDR2 FQGNSA. Trimming pared 3 bases from V and 3 bases from J, leaving 8 bases between. In DNA, the CDR3 is TGTGCCAGCAGCTTCGCCAGGGAAGAGACCCAGTACTTC. Translated, it gives CASSFAREETQYF.

This sequence joins TRBV28 and TRBJ2-7, with 7 bases identical to TRBD1. The germline gives CDR1 MDHEN, CDR2 SYDVKM. V shed 2 bases, J shed 2 bases, and the junction held 0 bases outside the gene matches. This CDR3 comprises 13 residues. The CDR3 DNA follows: TGTGCCAGCAGTTTACAGGGGGCCTACGAGCAGTACTTC. It codes for CASSLQGAYEQYF.

The genes are TRBV7-8 and TRBJ1-2, with a possible D match to TRBD1 (6 bases). CDR1 and CDR2 from the germline V gene are SGHVS and FQNEAQ. The CDR3 is made up of 15 amino acids. Deletions cut 1 base from V and 4 bases from J, with 13 bases between. CDR3 DNA: TGTGCCAGCAGCTTAGGATGGGACACGGGCTATGGCTACACCTTC. This translates into CASSLGWDTGYGYTF.

This rearrangement joins TRBV11-2 to TRBJ2-3; TRBD2 matches at 10 bases. Germline assignment: CDR1 SGHAT and CDR2 FQNNGV. After removal of 1 base from V and 5 bases from J, the junction contained 6 bases not matched to a gene. CDR3 length: 16 amino acids. As DNA, the CDR3 is TGTGCCAGCAGCTTAGGGCTAGCGGGAGAAAGAGATACGCAGTATTTT. Its translation is CASSLGLAGERDTQYF.

The CDR3 DNA is TGTGCCAGTAGAAGTTTCTCTAACACTGAAGCTTTCTTT. It specifies CASRSFSNTEAFF. This chain connects TRBV19 to TRBJ1-1; no definite D call. The CDR3 runs to 13 residues. Per germline, CDR1 LNHDA and CDR2 SQIVND (reference sequence). Trimming stripped 6 bases from V and 2 bases from J, with 10 bases between. Looking up the rest from reference TRBV19 and TRBJ1-1 gives the full variable domain: DGGITQSPKYLFRKEGQNVTLSCEQNLNHDAMYWYRQDPGQGLRLIYYSQIVNDFQKGDIAEGYSVSREKKESFPLTVTSAQKNPTAFYLCASRSFSNTEAFFGQGTRLTVV.

The chain combines TRBV11-2 with TRBJ2-7; no reliable D call. Germline V gives CDR1 SGHAT, CDR2 FQNNGV. V was cut by 2 bases and J by 1 base, with 3 bases left in between. The CDR3 length is 12 residues. This CDR3 is CASSLQSYEQYF. DNA of the CDR3: TGTGCCAGCAGCTTACAATCCTACGAGCAGTACTTC.

The chain joins TRBV6-5 to TRBJ2-7; 7 nucleotides agree with TRBD1. Trimming removed 4 bases from V and 0 bases from J; junction bases left unmatched: 6. From germline, CDR1 is MNHEY and CDR2 SVGAGI. The CDR3 consists of 15 residues. This CDR3 reads CASSFLTGDSYEQYF. CDR3 coding DNA: TGTGCCAGCAGTTTCCTCACAGGGGACTCCTACGAGCAGTACTTC.

A remark on this clone: The junction shows a germline mismatch at one end, possibly a read error. J is TRBJ1-4 and V is TRBV5-4, with D perhaps matching TRBD1 (5 bases). Looked up from germline, CDR1 is SGHNT and CDR2 is YYREEE (reference sequence). The CDR3 contains 15 residues. The CDR3 here is CASNLRQTTNEKLFF. CDR3 DNA: TGTGCCAGCAACTTGAGACAGACAACTAATGAAAAACTGTTTTTT.

J is TRBJ2-3 and V is TRBV21-1. TRBV21-1 is reported as a pseudogene. This CDR3 has 15 amino acids. The CDR3, as DNA: TGTGCCAGCAGCAAACGGGGTCAGGGACCAGATACGCAGTATTTT. Protein product: CASSKRGQGPDTQYF.

In DNA form, the CDR3 reads TGCGCCAGCAGCCAGGCGGGGAATGAAGCTTTCTTT. It yields the protein CASSQAGNEAFF. This sequence joins TRBV4-1 and TRBJ1-1; D gene unclear. Germline CDR1 and CDR2: MGHRA and YSYEKL. There are 12 residues in the CDR3. V was cut by 3 bases and J by 7 bases, with 9 bases left in between.

The rearrangement joins TRBV4-1 to TRBJ2-7, with D maybe TRBD1 (6 bases). V lost 4 bases and J 3 bases, leaving 10 bases between the germline ends. This CDR3 contains 13 residues. Germline values: CDR1 MGHRA, CDR2 YSYEKL. CDR3 sequence (DNA): TGCGCCAGCAGCCCCTTACAGGGCTACGAGCAGTACTTC. Amino acids: CASSPLQGYEQYF.

CDR3 nucleotide sequence: TGCGCCAGCAGCTTGGGCGGGAAATCCAATGAGCAGTTCTTC. Protein: CASSLGGKSNEQFF. V and J are TRBV5-1 and TRBJ2-1, with D perhaps matching TRBD2 (6 bases). The V gene lost 0 bases and the J gene lost 6 bases, with 10 bases spanning the gap. The CDR3 extends over 14 amino acids. Germline V lookup: CDR1 SGHRS, CDR2 YFSETQ.

The CDR3 coding sequence is TGCGCCAGCAGCTTGGGAGGAACGAACACTGAAGCTTTCTTT. This translates into CASSLGGTNTEAFF. The chain combines TRBV5-1 with TRBJ1-1; D gene unclear. The V end was cut by 0 bases, the J end by 1 base, with 7 bases between. The CDR3 runs to 14 residues. CDR1 is SGHRS and CDR2 is YFSETQ in the germline V gene.

This chain joins TRBV19 and TRBJ2-5, with D possibly TRBD1 on 6 matching bases. The CDR3 runs to 12 residues. Trimming left V 9 bases short and J 0 bases short, with 8 bases between. Germline CDR1 and CDR2: LNHDA and SQIVND (reference sequence). CDR3 amino acids: CASGQYQETQYF. As DNA, the CDR3 is TGTGCCAGCGGACAGTACCAAGAGACCCAGTACTTC.

This chain connects TRBV19 to TRBJ1-1; 7 bases fit TRBD1. This CDR3 region has 14 residues. With V trimmed by 6 bases and J by 0 bases, 4 bases remained unmatched. Per germline, CDR1 LNHDA and CDR2 SQIVND (reference sequence). CDR3 bases: TGTGCCAGTAGGCGACAGGGCTTGAACACTGAAGCTTTCTTT. Protein: CASRRQGLNTEAFF.

This chain uses TRBV10-3 with TRBJ1-2, with 8 bases lining up with TRBD1. V lost 3 bases to trimming and J lost 4 bases; unmatched junction nucleotides: 7. Germline V gene lookup returns CDR1 ENHRY and CDR2 SYGVKD. The CDR3 covers 15 residues. The DNA for the CDR3 is TGTGCCATCAGTGACCCGGACAGGGCGGCCTATGGCTACACCTTC. It translates to CAISDPDRAAYGYTF.

The J gene is TRBJ2-1, the V gene TRBV27, with D possibly TRBD2 on 6 matching bases. Germline V CDR1 and CDR2: MNHEY, SMNVEV (reference sequence). V was pared by 1 base and J by 0 bases, with 7 bases between. The CDR3 runs to 15 residues. In nucleotides, the CDR3 is TGTGCCAGCAGTTTATGGGGGGACTCCTACAATGAGCAGTTCTTC. Translating it yields CASSLWGDSYNEQFF.

This rearrangement joins TRBV7-8 to TRBJ2-2; TRBD1 matches at 7 bases. The length of the CDR3 is 15 residues. Unmatched junction bases numbered 6, after V lost 8 bases and J lost 0 bases. Germline values: CDR1 SGHVS, CDR2 FQNEAQ. The CDR3 is CASSWDRANTGELFF. The CDR3 coding sequence is TGTGCCAGCTCGTGGGACAGAGCGAACACCGGGGAGCTGTTTTTT.